The T cell receptor beta chain described here comes from a study of blood T cell repertoires in COVID-19. The overall study: Whether acute or convalescent, the COVID-19 samples came from the United States, Italy and Spain. PBMCs, B-cell-depleted T cells, or T cells provided the cDNA or gDNA that made up the material.

The ends were cut back, 5 bases at V and 5 bases at J, with 21 bases in the middle. The germline CDR1 and CDR2 sequences are MGHRA and YSYEKL. The CDR3 has 16 residues. This clone turned up a few times. In the authors' workflow: Estimates of nucleated cell counts were drawn from the amplification of reference gene primers. Assay used: immunoSEQ multiplex PCR; TCRdb lists only in-frame clones, some missing. V, J and clone size derive from that table, while D and trimming were established from the DNA sequence. The data show 130,000 to 150,000 clones, with roughly 80% seen just once and roughly two fifths held by the top ten.

This receptor was obtained from a human donor in a cohort sampled during active COVID-19. The specimen sequenced was peripheral blood. This chain links TRBV4-1 with TRBJ1-1; D may be TRBD1 (5 bases). The CDR3 DNA reads as TGCGCCAGCAGCTCCACGCGGGGGGAGCTAGGAACTGAAGCTTTCTTT. This sequence encodes CASSSTRGELGTEAFF.